This T cell receptor beta chain was recorded in a study of T cells after yellow fever vaccination. TCRdb independently ran MiXCR on the 5' RACE reads; one entry per CDR3 protein. The repertoire holds approximately 47,000 distinct CDR3 sequences, with 5% to 8% as singletons. The V gene's germline CDR1 is LGHNA and CDR2 YNFKEQ. The CDR3 loop spans 14 amino acids. V gave up 4 bases and J gave up 4 bases, with 12 bases separating them. The source material was PBMCs, either bulk or a sorted T-cell subset (CD4+, CD8+, memory, or dextramer-sorted; not recorded which), sampled 45 days after the yellow fever booster vaccination. This rearrangement joins TRBV4-2 to TRBJ2-3; D possibly corresponds to TRBD2 (5 bases). The TCR originated in a young man who received the YFV17D yellow fever vaccine. Written as DNA, the CDR3 is TGTGCCAGCAGCCCCGGACTCCTCGCAGATACGCAGTATTTT. As protein: CASSPGLLADTQYF.